This T cell receptor (beta chain) was captured by sequencing in a study of OX40 agonist ivuxolimab in advanced cancers. Broadly, across the study: The costimulatory receptor OX40 (CD134) was targeted by ivuxolimab, a fully human IgG2 agonistic monoclonal antibody. Prior anti-PD-1, anti-PD-L1 or anti-CTLA-4 therapy was permitted, and checkpoint inhibitors had been received by 30% to 40% of dose-escalation patients. Intravenous ivuxolimab was administered to patients every 2 weeks at six dose levels: 0.01, 0.1, 0.3, 1.5, 3 and 10 mg/kg. Of the approximately 54 dose-escalation patients, hepatocellular carcinoma was present in approximately 20, melanoma in about 15, renal cell carcinoma in 9 and head and neck cancer in 9. Partial responses occurred in three dose-escalation patients, of whom one had hepatocellular carcinoma and two had cutaneous melanoma. The dose-escalation cohort was about 83% male with a mean age of 60 years, ranging from about 20 to 85. The point of sequencing TCRbeta in the periphery was to test whether ivuxolimab changed TCR sequence diversity and drove clonal T-cell expansion. The paper describes the monotherapy dose-escalation part (N of about 50 patients) of the phase I trial of ivuxolimab. What the research found in general, with its limitations: The antigen specificity of the clonally expanded peripheral T cells was not determined. Partial responders in the 0.1-3.0 mg/kg groups had among the lowest normalized peripheral clonal expansion, especially among CD8+ T cells. Low levels of normalized T-cell clonal expansion were also seen in some patients who did not respond. At doses of 0.1 to 3.0 mg/kg, clonal expansion of both CD4+ and CD8+ T cells in blood was seen between baseline and week 6. After ivuxolimab, more expanded clones were found on average in CD8+ T cells than in CD4+ T cells.

To sequence the TCRbeta CDR3 region, genomic DNA was isolated from the sorted cells. The immunoSEQ Assay was used for sequencing of TCRbeta CDR3 regions. TCRdb holds this immuneACCESS table with in-frame rearrangements only. Some clones are missing; in checked studies, unresolved V genes explain under half, and the rest has no known cause. The sample data list tens of thousands of clones, and approximately 84% of these were observed just once. Of the sample, about 13% is held by the ten largest clones. Patients with autoimmune disease history or receiving systemic immunosuppression were excluded from the trial. Peripheral blood for TCR sequencing was collected from all dose cohorts at baseline, on cycle 4 day 1, and on cycle 7 day 1. The samples were drawn from a first-in-human, open-label, multicenter phase I dose-escalation trial of ivuxolimab. Adults with locally advanced or metastatic melanoma, renal cell carcinoma, hepatocellular carcinoma or head and neck squamous cell carcinoma were enrolled in the trial. CD4+ and CD8+ T cells were sorted separately from peripheral blood before TCR sequencing.

Concerning this clone itself: Its antigen is unknown. No much larger clone is present one base from it, and per-base qualities are unavailable.

The CDR3 sequence holds 15 residues, the cysteine and phenylalanine included. The only DNA kept is the CDR3, 45 bases in frame from the first base. The germline V gene supplies CDR1 MNHEY and CDR2 SVGAGI. The V end gives up 6 bases and the J end 7 bases, leaving 6 bases in the junction not matched to a gene. The receptor was isolated from an adult with an advanced solid tumor such as melanoma, head and neck, liver or kidney cancer. The rearranged segments are TRBV6-5 and TRBJ2-1, with TRBD2 identical over 13 junction bases. The sequencing used CD4+ or CD8+ T cells sorted from blood, collected in a trial of the OX40 agonist ivuxolimab. In nucleotides, the sequence is TGTGCCAGCAGACTAGCGGGAGGGGGGATAAATGAGCAGTTCTTC. Translated, this gives CASRLAGGGINEQFF.